This T cell receptor (beta chain) was retrieved from a study of T cell responses to AZD1222 COVID-19 vaccine. General study points: Of the AZD1222 recipients, only 5 or 6 were seropositive at baseline. Most donors were white British, females outnumbered males, and clonal diversity was possibly underestimated.

The protocol was immunoSEQ multiplex PCR, while the TCRdb copy is restricted to in-frame clones and leaves out a portion. The table records about 130,000 clones, 75% to 90% of them present only once. About this clone: Its antigen is unidentified.

The CDR3 has 17 amino acids. Trimming cost V 4 bases and J 7 bases; bases outside gene matches: 15. The germline gives CDR1 MNHNS, CDR2 SASEGT. The sequencing used peripheral blood, collected on day 0 of AZD1222 vaccination. The receptor was derived from an adult in good health. This rearrangement joins TRBV6-1 to TRBJ1-5; 8 nucleotides agree with TRBD1. CDR3 loop: CASSARTGVDRDQPQHF. For the CDR3, the DNA is TGTGCCAGCAGTGCCCGTACAGGCGTGGACAGGGACCAGCCCCAGCATTTT.